These T cell receptor beta chains were read from a single sample in a study of control samples from healthy donors and cancer patients. The protocol was immunoSEQ multiplex PCR, while the TCRdb copy is restricted to in-frame clones and leaves out a portion. The sample lists tens of thousands of clones, roughly 83% occurring once. The material sequenced was PBMCs. The receptors here all came from a man aged 70-80 years with lung cancer. Each CDR3 is given with its conserved first and last residue. D genes are given only for firm matches. Size values are once, few and many counts, or a class for expanded clones, and some rows have none.

TRBV11-2,TRBJ2-5,TRBD2,few,CASSLETGRGTQYF,TGTGCCAGCAGCTTAGAAACGGGGAGGGGGACCCAGTACTTC
TRBV10-2,TRBJ2-3,-,-,CASSELADTQYF,TGCGCCAGCAGTGAGTTAGCCGATACGCAGTATTTT
TRBV30,TRBJ2-2,TRBD2,few,CAWSPLASGFNTGELFF,TGTGCCTGGAGTCCCCTAGCTAGCGGTTTTAACACCGGGGAGCTGTTTTTT
TRBV30,TRBJ1-5,-,-,CAWRGEGRQPQHF,TGTGCCTGGAGGGGGGAAGGCAGGCAGCCCCAGCATTTT
TRBV24-1,TRBJ1-2,-,-,CATYLSGYTF,TGTGCCACCTATTTATCGGGCTACACCTTC
TRBV11-2,TRBJ2-2,TRBD1,-,CASSPGQGSYERTGELFF,TGTGCCAGCAGTCCGGGACAGGGCTCTTATGAACGCACCGGGGAGCTGTTTTTT
TRBV18,TRBJ2-2,-,-,CASSPRNSGVTGELFF,TGTGCCAGCTCACCGAGAAATTCAGGTGTCACCGGGGAGCTGTTTTTT
TRBV5-6,TRBJ2-5,TRBD2,-,CASSLGLAGQETQYF,TGTGCCAGCAGCTTGGGACTAGCGGGGCAAGAGACCCAGTACTTC
TRBV6-1,TRBJ2-5,-,-,CASSASDSLPGGTQYF,TGTGCCAGCAGTGCTTCGGACAGTCTACCGGGTGGGACCCAGTACTTC
TRBV7-2,TRBJ2-2,-,-,CASSLVVLVGGANTGELFF,TGTGCCAGCAGCTTAGTTGTGCTTGTCGGCGGGGCGAACACCGGGGAGCTGTTTTTT
TRBV20-1,TRBJ2-1,TRBD2,-,CSASSISGGAHNEQFF,TGCAGTGCTAGTAGTATAAGCGGGGGGGCCCACAATGAGCAGTTCTTC
TRBV19,TRBJ1-4,-,-,CASSKPSGANNEKLFF,TGTGCCAGTAGTAAGCCCTCCGGGGCAAATAATGAAAAACTGTTTTTT
TRBV7-6,TRBJ1-2,TRBD1,-,CASSSSPGQVDGYTF,TGTGCCAGCAGCTCCTCGCCGGGACAGGTCGATGGCTACACCTTC
TRBV21-1,TRBJ1-6,-,-,CASSLRGFCGNSPLHF,TGTGCCAGCAGCTTAAGAGGGTTTTGCGGTAATTCACCCCTCCACTTT
TRBV6-5,TRBJ2-3,-,-,CASSYSRVSYTDTQYF,TGTGCCAGCAGTTACTCGCGGGTTAGTTACACAGATACGCAGTATTTT
TRBV7-9,TRBJ1-5,-,-,CASSLGFGVQPQHF,TGTGCCAGCAGCTTAGGGTTCGGGGTGCAGCCCCAGCATTTT
TRBV5-4,TRBJ2-3,-,-,CASSLVAVTDTQYF,TGTGCCAGCAGCTTGGTGGCCGTCACAGATACGCAGTATTTT
TRBV5-6,TRBJ2-1,-,-,CASSVTRPEQFF,TGTGCCAGCAGCGTGACTAGGCCGGAGCAGTTCTTC
TRBV5-1,TRBJ1-1,TRBD1,-,CASSWGTGERNTEAFF,TGCGCCAGCAGCTGGGGGACAGGGGAGAGGAACACTGAAGCTTTCTTT
TRBV10-1,TRBJ2-3,TRBD2,-,CASSESQGGVDTQYF,TGCGCCAGCAGTGAAAGTCAGGGAGGGGTGGATACGCAGTATTTT
TRBV6-5,TRBJ2-3,-,-,CASSPPSTDTQYF,TGTGCCAGCTCACCGCCGAGCACAGATACGCAGTATTTT
TRBV5-1,TRBJ2-1,TRBD1,once,CASSPTGKTLNEQFF,TGCGCCAGCAGTCCGACAGGGAAGACCCTCAATGAGCAGTTCTTC
TRBV12-5,TRBJ2-7,-,-,CASGHRTLSYEQYF,TGTGCTAGTGGTCATAGGACACTCTCCTACGAGCAGTACTTC
TRBV21-1,TRBJ1-6,-,-,CASSKEPFDSHNSPLHF,TGTGCCAGCAGCAAAGAGCCGTTTGACTCTCATAATTCACCCCTCCACTTT
TRBV15,TRBJ2-3,TRBD2,-,CATSRAMGGSTDTQYF,TGTGCCACCAGCAGAGCCATGGGGGGGAGCACAGATACGCAGTATTTT
TRBV4-1,TRBJ2-4,TRBD1,-,CASSQEISRDRGRSIQYF,TGCGCCAGCAGCCAAGAGATCTCGAGAGACAGGGGGCGAAGCATTCAGTACTTC
TRBV27,TRBJ1-1,-,-,CASSYLQGLGTEAFF,TGTGCCAGCAGTTACTTACAGGGCCTGGGCACTGAAGCTTTCTTT
TRBV5-1,TRBJ2-1,-,-,CASSFIRGNEQFF,TGCGCCAGCAGCTTTATCAGGGGCAATGAGCAGTTCTTC
TRBV4-2,TRBJ1-5,-,-,CASSQGVNQPQHF,TGTGCCAGCAGCCAGGGGGTAAATCAGCCCCAGCATTTT
TRBV11-2,TRBJ1-4,TRBD1,-,CASSPRQGEKLFF,TGTGCCAGCAGCCCCCGACAGGGCGAAAAACTGTTTTTT
TRBV4-1,TRBJ2-7,-,-,CASSQLTGYEQYF,TGCGCCAGCAGCCAATTGACAGGATACGAGCAGTACTTC
TRBV3-1/TRBV3-2,TRBJ1-2,-,-,CASSQRMGGTGGYTF,TGTGCCAGCAGCCAACGGATGGGGGGGACTGGTGGCTACACCTTC